These 19 T cell receptor beta chains came from one sample sequenced in a study of PD-1 blockade in classical Hodgkin lymphoma (dated by TCRdb to the early 2020s). To prepare the library, the immunoSEQ multiplex PCR assay was applied. TCRdb took over this immuneACCESS table, retaining in-frame rearrangements with V and J assigned. Such tables are incomplete; in checked studies, under half of the missing clones stem from an unresolved V gene, and the remainder is unexplained. Recorded for this sample are 30,000 or so clones; 70% to 80% of them occurred a single time. The top ten clones comprise roughly 4% of the sample. In light of the paper, this sample's time point label describes: cycle 2 day 1 (C2D1) of nivolumab. All trial patients had relapsed after autologous stem cell transplantation, with cohorts A, B and C differing in prior brentuximab vedotin exposure. The sample in question was peripheral blood mononuclear cells (PBMCs), obtained before the second cycle of nivolumab. These receptors were taken from a human donor with classical Hodgkin lymphoma.

This clone was counted between two and nine times. The chain uses TRBV9 and TRBJ1-4, with 8 bases identical to TRBD1. The germline CDR1 and CDR2 sequences are SGDLS and YYNGEE. The CDR3 is made up of 15 amino acids. V lost 3 bases, J lost 7 bases, and 8 bases stayed unmatched. CDR3 in amino acids: CASSATTGAREKLFF. The CDR3 bases are TGTGCCAGCAGCGCTACGACAGGGGCTCGTGAAAAACTGTTTTTT.

The rearrangement joins TRBV5-4 to TRBJ1-2; TRBD1 aligns across 8 bases. The CDR3 runs 13 residues. V lost 1 base to trimming and J lost 7 bases; unmatched junction nucleotides: 3. Germline assignment: CDR1 SGHNT and CDR2 YYREEE (reference sequence). The CDR3 is CASSLWTGSGYTF. The CDR3 DNA reads as TGTGCCAGCAGCTTGTGGACAGGGAGTGGCTACACCTTC.

The chain combines TRBV7-9 with TRBJ2-5; 7 positions agree with TRBD2. The ends lost 5 bases at V and 1 base at J; junction bases unmatched: 7. Germline V gene sequence: CDR1 SEHNR, CDR2 FQNEAQ (reference sequence). There are 15 residues in the CDR3. The CDR3 loop reads CASSAILAFQETQYF. The CDR3, as DNA: TGTGCCAGCAGCGCCATACTAGCGTTCCAAGAGACCCAGTACTTC. Using reference TRBV7-9 and TRBJ2-5 for the parts outside the CDR3, the full variable domain is DTGVSQNPRHKITKRGQNVTFRCDPISEHNRLYWYRQTLGQGPEFLTYFQNEAQLEKSRLLSDRFSAERPKGSFSTLEIQRTEQGDSAMYLCASSAILAFQETQYFGPGTRLLVL.

The rearrangement joins TRBV7-2 to TRBJ2-1; 8 bases are a match to TRBD2. After removal of 5 bases from V and 9 bases from J, the junction contained 6 bases not matched to a gene. This CDR3 region has 13 residues. Per the germline V gene, CDR1 is SGHTA and CDR2 is FQGNSA. CDR3 in DNA: TGTGCCAGCAGCCCAGGACGGGAGGGTGAGCAGTTCTTC. Encoded protein: CASSPGREGEQFF.

This chain joins TRBV5-1 and TRBJ2-1; tentative D call: TRBD2 (7 bases). The V end was cut by 0 bases, the J end by 9 bases, with 19 bases between. CDR1 is SGHRS and CDR2 is YFSETQ in the germline V gene. The CDR3 sequence is 16 residues long. DNA for the CDR3: TGCGCCAGCAGCTTGGGCGGCGGGGGCCCCGGGAGTGAGCAGTTCTTC. It encodes CASSLGGGGPGSEQFF.

This clone appeared a few times. The V and J genes are TRBV9 and TRBJ2-7; 9 bases match TRBD1. Germline trimming cut 0 bases from V and 5 bases from J; bases unmatched to any gene: 6. Germline CDR1 and CDR2: SGDLS and YYNGEE. CDR3 size: 15 residues. CDR3 sequence reads: CASSVGQGVLHEQYF. As DNA, the CDR3 is TGTGCCAGCAGCGTAGGACAGGGGGTGTTGCACGAGCAGTACTTC.

The V and J genes are TRBV29-1 and TRBJ1-1, with D tentatively TRBD1 (6 bases). The germline gives CDR1 SQVTM, CDR2 ANQGSEA. The CDR3 is 13 residues long. The germline V and J ends were trimmed by 5 bases and 4 bases, with 14 bases remaining between them. CDR3 bases: TGCAGCGTTTTGCAGGGGTCATCCACTGAAGCTTTCTTT. This sequence encodes CSVLQGSSTEAFF.

The CDR3 sequence: CASSIDDRGYGYTF. CDR3 bases: TGTGCCAGTAGTATCGACGACAGGGGATATGGCTACACCTTC. This rearrangement joins TRBV19 to TRBJ1-2; 8 nucleotides line up with TRBD1. Germline V lookup: CDR1 LNHDA, CDR2 SQIVND (reference sequence). The CDR3 totals 14 residues. V gave up 3 bases and J gave up 5 bases; unmatched junction bases: 5. The complete variable domain, with remaining parts taken from reference TRBV19 and TRBJ1-2, reads DGGITQSPKYLFRKEGQNVTLSCEQNLNHDAMYWYRQDPGQGLRLIYYSQIVNDFQKGDIAEGYSVSREKKESFPLTVTSAQKNPTAFYLCASSIDDRGYGYTFGSGTRLTVV.

This chain uses TRBV5-1 with TRBJ2-7; D perhaps matches TRBD2 (7 bases). The germline gives CDR1 SGHRS, CDR2 YFSETQ. Trimming shortened V by 1 base and J by 2 bases, and 22 bases separated the two germline ends. The CDR3 is 18 amino acids. For the CDR3, the DNA is TGCGCCAGCAGCTTGAAGTGGTTAAGGGGGGGCCTCGCCTACGAGCAGTACTTC. Translating it yields CASSLKWLRGGLAYEQYF.

The chain carries TRBV4-2 and TRBJ1-1; the D is unclear. The germline V gene encodes CDR1 LGHNA and CDR2 YNFKEQ. V dropped 7 bases and J dropped 1 base, with 22 bases sitting between them. CDR3 length: 17 residues. Here the CDR3 reads CASTTGEVWLPNTEAFF. The DNA of the CDR3 is TGTGCCAGCACCACCGGAGAAGTGTGGTTGCCGAACACTGAAGCTTTCTTT.

This clone has just one count. The rearrangement links TRBV6-6 to TRBJ2-1, with D maybe TRBD1 (5 bases). This CDR3 region has 13 residues. Germline V gene lookup returns CDR1 MNHNY and CDR2 SVGAGI (reference sequence). Trimming removed 6 bases from V and 4 bases from J, with 10 bases in between. CDR3: CASSRQLYNEQFF. The DNA for the CDR3 is TGTGCCAGCAGCCGACAGTTATACAATGAGCAGTTCTTC.

J is TRBJ1-6 and V is TRBV6-5; weak D call: TRBD1 (5 bases). The V end lost 2 bases, the J end lost 1 base, and 9 bases lay between the germline ends. The CDR3 loop spans 16 amino acids. Germline assignment: CDR1 MNHEY and CDR2 SVGAGI. The CDR3: CASSYGARSYNSPLHF. The CDR3 nucleotides are TGTGCCAGCAGTTACGGGGCCCGGTCCTATAATTCACCCCTCCACTTT.

The V call is TRBV7-5, the J call TRBJ2-5; no DNA check was done on the table's D call, TRBD2. TRBV7-5 is tagged as a pseudogene. CDR3 length: 15 residues. This CDR3 is CARSPRGIGKETQYF. The DNA of the CDR3 is TGTGCCAGAAGCCCGCGGGGCATCGGGAAGGAGACCCAGTACTTC.

The V and J genes are TRBV11-2 and TRBJ1-5; 8 bases map to TRBD1. The length of the CDR3 is 14 residues. Germline V gives CDR1 SGHAT, CDR2 FQNNGV. Trimming took 6 bases from V and 3 from J; bases not matched to a gene: 4. CDR3 loop: CASSRTGFNQPQHF. In nucleotides, the CDR3 is TGTGCCAGCAGTCGGACAGGGTTCAATCAGCCCCAGCATTTT.

This clone has a single count. This rearrangement joins TRBV19 to TRBJ1-5, with TRBD1 as a possible D gene (6 bases). Germline CDR1 is LNHDA and CDR2 is SQIVND (reference sequence). V was pared by 5 bases and J by 1 base, with 12 bases between. The CDR3 runs to 15 residues. CDR3 amino acids: CASSVTGYSNQPQHF. Written as DNA, the CDR3 is TGTGCCAGTAGTGTAACAGGGTACAGCAATCAGCCCCAGCATTTT.

V gene TRBV7-2 combines with J gene TRBJ1-2; 10 nucleotides align to TRBD1. Germline CDR1 SGHTA, CDR2 FQGNSA. The J segment lost 0 bases and the V segment lost 4 bases, leaving 2 bases of the junction unmatched. The length of the CDR3 is 15 residues. The CDR3 sequence is CASSSGTGANYGYTF. CDR3 coding DNA: TGTGCCAGCAGCTCCGGGACAGGGGCTAACTATGGCTACACCTTC.

This rearrangement joins TRBV30 to TRBJ2-2; TRBD2 is a possible D gene (5 bases). With 0 bases removed from V and 6 bases from J, the gap between germline ends came to 11 bases. The CDR3 runs 14 residues. The germline V gene has CDR1 GTSNPN and CDR2 SVGIG (reference sequence). In nucleotides, the CDR3 is TGTGCCTGGAGTGTATATGTGGGAGCCGGGGAGCTGTTTTTT. It translates to CAWSVYVGAGELFF. The complete variable domain, with remaining parts taken from reference TRBV30 and TRBJ2-2, reads SQTIHQWPATLVQPVGSPLSLECTVEGTSNPNLYWYRQAAGRGLQLLFYSVGIGQISSEVPQNLSASRPQDRQFILSSKKLLLSDSGFYLCAWSVYVGAGELFFGEGSRLTVL.

This chain links TRBV28 with TRBJ2-5, with 11 bases aligning to TRBD1. The CDR3 is 18 residues long. Germline CDR1 MDHEN, CDR2 SYDVKM. With V trimmed by 3 bases and J by 5 bases, 14 bases remained unmatched. Written as DNA, the CDR3 is TGTGCCAGCAGTTTCCCTATTCGGACAGGGGGCTTGGTGGAGACCCAGTACTTC. Amino acids: CASSFPIRTGGLVETQYF.

The chain links TRBV4-1 to TRBJ1-1; D gene ambiguous. V was pared by 5 bases and J by 11 bases, with 18 bases between. CDR3 size: 13 residues. CDR1 is MGHRA and CDR2 is YSYEKL in the germline V gene. As DNA, the CDR3 is TGCGCCAGCAGCGACCAGGACCGAAGCGGGGCTTTCTTT. It codes for CASSDQDRSGAFF.